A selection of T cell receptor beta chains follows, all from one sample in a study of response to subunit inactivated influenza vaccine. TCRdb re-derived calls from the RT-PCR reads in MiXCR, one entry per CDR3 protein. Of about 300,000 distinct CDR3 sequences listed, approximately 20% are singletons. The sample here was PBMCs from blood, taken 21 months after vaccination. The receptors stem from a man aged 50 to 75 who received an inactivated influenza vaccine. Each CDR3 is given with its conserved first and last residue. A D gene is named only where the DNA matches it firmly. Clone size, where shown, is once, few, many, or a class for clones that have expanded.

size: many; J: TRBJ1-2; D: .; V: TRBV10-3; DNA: TGTGCCATCAGTGTGGACAGAAACTATGGCTACACCTTC; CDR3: CAISVDRNYGYTF
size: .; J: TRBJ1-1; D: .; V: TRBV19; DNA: TGTGCCAGTAGGATAACAAGTGGGAACACTGAAGCTTTCTTT; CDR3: CASRITSGNTEAFF
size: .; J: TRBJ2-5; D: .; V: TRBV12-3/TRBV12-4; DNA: TGTGCCAGCAGTCTCCTTCCGGGGGCGGGAGAGACCCAGTACTTC; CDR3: CASSLLPGAGETQYF
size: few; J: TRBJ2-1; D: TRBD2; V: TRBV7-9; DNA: TGTGCCAGCAGCATTACCCAGCGGGGGGGCTACAATGAGCAGTTCTTC; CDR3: CASSITQRGGYNEQFF
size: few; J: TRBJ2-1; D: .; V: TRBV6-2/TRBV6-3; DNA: TGTGCCAGCGTGAGCAGGGACGAGCAGTTCTTC; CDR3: CASVSRDEQFF
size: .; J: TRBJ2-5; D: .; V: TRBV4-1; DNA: TGCGCCAGCAGCCAAGGGACGGAAGTTTTGGAGACCCAGTACTTC; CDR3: CASSQGTEVLETQYF
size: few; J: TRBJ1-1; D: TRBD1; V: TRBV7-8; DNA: TGTGCCAGCAGCCTAGAACCGGGACAGGGCAACACTGAAGCTTTCTTT; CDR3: CASSLEPGQGNTEAFF
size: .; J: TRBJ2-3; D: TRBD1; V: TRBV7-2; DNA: TGTGCCAGCAGCGCACCCGGGACAGGGGTGACAGATACGCAGTATTTT; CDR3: CASSAPGTGVTDTQYF
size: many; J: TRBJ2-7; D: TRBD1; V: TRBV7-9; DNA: TGTGCCAGCAGCCCCGGGACAGGGGCCTACGAGCAGTACTTC; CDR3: CASSPGTGAYEQYF
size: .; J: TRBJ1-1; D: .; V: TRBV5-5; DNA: TGTGCCAGCAGCTACAACACGGCCTATTCGGCTTTCTTT; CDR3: CASSYNTAYSAFF
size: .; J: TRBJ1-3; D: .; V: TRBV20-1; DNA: TGCAGTGCTACGGTGATCTCTGGAAACACCATATATTTT; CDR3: CSATVISGNTIYF
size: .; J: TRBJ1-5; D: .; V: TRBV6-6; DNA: TGTGCCAGCAGTTCAGAGGGGGATCAGCCCCAGCATTTT; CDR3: CASSSEGDQPQHF
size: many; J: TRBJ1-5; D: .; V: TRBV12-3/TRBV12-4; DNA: TGTGCCAGCAGTTTAATGGCAGTTAATCAGCCCCAGCATTTT; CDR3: CASSLMAVNQPQHF
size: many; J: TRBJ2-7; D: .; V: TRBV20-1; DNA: TGCAGTGCTAGGGGTCTCGACGAGCAGTACTTC; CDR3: CSARGLDEQYF
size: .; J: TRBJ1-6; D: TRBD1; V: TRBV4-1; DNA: TGCGCCAGCAGCCACGGGGACAGGGTCTATAATTCACCCCTCCACTTT; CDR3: CASSHGDRVYNSPLHF
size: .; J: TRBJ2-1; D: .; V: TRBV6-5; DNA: TGTGCCAGCAGTTACTCGGTTCACAGCCTCAATGAGCAGTTCTTC; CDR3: CASSYSVHSLNEQFF
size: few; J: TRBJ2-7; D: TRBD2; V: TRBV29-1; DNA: TGCAGCGTGACCTTAGCGGGAGGCTCCTACGAGCAGTACTTC; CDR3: CSVTLAGGSYEQYF
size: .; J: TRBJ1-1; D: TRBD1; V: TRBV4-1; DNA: TGCGCCAGCAGCCAACCGTGGGGGGACAGGAGCCTTCGGAACACTGAAGCTTTCTTT; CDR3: CASSQPWGDRSLRNTEAFF
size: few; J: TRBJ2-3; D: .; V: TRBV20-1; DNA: TGCAGTGCTAGAGGACTAGATGGAGATACGCAGTATTTT; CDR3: CSARGLDGDTQYF
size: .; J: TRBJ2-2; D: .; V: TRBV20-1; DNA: TGCAGTGCCGGATCCCAGGGGAACACCGGGGAGCTGTTTTTT; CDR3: CSAGSQGNTGELFF
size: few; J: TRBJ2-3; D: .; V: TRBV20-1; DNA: TGCAGTGCTGCCCCGCTTCTACCAGCAGATACGCAGTATTTT; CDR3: CSAAPLLPADTQYF
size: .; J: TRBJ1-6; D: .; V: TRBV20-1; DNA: TGCAGTGCTAACGCCGTTAGCTCCTATAATTCACCCCTCCACTTT; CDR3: CSANAVSSYNSPLHF
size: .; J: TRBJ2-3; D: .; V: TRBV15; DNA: TGTGCCACCAGCAGAGTGGGCACAGATACGCAGTATTTT; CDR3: CATSRVGTDTQYF
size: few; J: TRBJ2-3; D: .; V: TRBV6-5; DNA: TGTGCCAGCAGTTACTCGGAAGGGGATGGCACAGATACGCAGTATTTT; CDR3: CASSYSEGDGTDTQYF
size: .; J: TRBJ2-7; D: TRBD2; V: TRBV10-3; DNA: TGTGCCACAATGCTAGCGGGAGGGCCCTACGAGCAGTACTTC; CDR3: CATMLAGGPYEQYF
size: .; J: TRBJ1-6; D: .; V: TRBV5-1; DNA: TGCGCCAGCGCTCAGGGGTCGGATAATTCACCCCTCCACTTT; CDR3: CASAQGSDNSPLHF
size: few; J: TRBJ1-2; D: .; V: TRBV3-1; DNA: TGTGCCAGCATGGACGGACTTGGCTACACCTTC; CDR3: CASMDGLGYTF
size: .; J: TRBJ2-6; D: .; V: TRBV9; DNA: TGTGCCAGCATGAGGGGCTCTGGGGCCAACGTCCTGACTTTC; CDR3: CASMRGSGANVLTF
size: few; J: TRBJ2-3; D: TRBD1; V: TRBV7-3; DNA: TGTGCCAGCAGCTCAGGACAGGCAACAGATACGCAGTATTTT; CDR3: CASSSGQATDTQYF
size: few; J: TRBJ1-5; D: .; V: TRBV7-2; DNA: TGTGCCAGCAGCCTCAATGGGAGAGGCGGGCAGCCCCAGCATTTT; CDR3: CASSLNGRGGQPQHF
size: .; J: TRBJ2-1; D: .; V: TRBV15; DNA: TGTGCCACCAGGGAGAGCTCCTACAATGAGCAGTTCTTC; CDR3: CATRESSYNEQFF
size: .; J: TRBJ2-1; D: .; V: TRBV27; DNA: TGTGCCAGCAGTTCCAGGGACATGGGGAATGAGCAGTTCTTC; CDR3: CASSSRDMGNEQFF
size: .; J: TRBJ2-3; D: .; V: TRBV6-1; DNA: TGTGCCACCCAGGGAGGCGGGATAGTCACAGATACGCAGTATTTT; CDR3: CATQGGGIVTDTQYF
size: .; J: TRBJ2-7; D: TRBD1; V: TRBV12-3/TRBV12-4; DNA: TGTGCCAGCAGTTCCCCCCCTTACAGGGGCAGGCCGGGCGAGCAGTACTTC; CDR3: CASSSPPYRGRPGEQYF
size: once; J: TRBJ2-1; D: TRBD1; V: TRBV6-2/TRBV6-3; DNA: TGTGCCAGCAGTACACCCCCGGGACAGGGTAGTTATCGGGGCTTGAATGAGCAGTTCTTC; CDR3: CASSTPPGQGSYRGLNEQFF
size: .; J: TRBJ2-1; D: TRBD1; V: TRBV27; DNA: TGTGCCAGCAGTTTCCTTCAGACAGGGGTCGGCCACAATGAGCAGTTCTTC; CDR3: CASSFLQTGVGHNEQFF
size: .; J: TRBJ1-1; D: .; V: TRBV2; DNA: TGTGCCAGCAGTGGACTCCCGGAGACTGAAGCTTTCTTT; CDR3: CASSGLPETEAFF
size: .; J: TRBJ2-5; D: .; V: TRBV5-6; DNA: TGTGCCAGCAGCCAGGACACCCAAGAGACCCAGTACTTC; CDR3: CASSQDTQETQYF
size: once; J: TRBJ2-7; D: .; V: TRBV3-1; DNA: TGTGCCAGCAGCCAAGCAGTCTCCTACGAGCAGTACTTC; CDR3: CASSQAVSYEQYF
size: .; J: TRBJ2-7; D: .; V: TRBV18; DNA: TGTGCCAGCTCATATACCCCATCAGGGAGAGGCTACGAGCAGTACTTC; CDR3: CASSYTPSGRGYEQYF
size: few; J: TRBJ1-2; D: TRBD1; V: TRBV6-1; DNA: TGTGCCAGCAGGAAAGCCGCTACAGGGGGCTATTGCTACACCTTC; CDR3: CASRKAATGGYCYTF
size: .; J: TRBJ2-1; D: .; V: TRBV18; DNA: TGTGCCAGCTCACCATCCGGCAACTCCTACAATGAGCAGTTCTTC; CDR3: CASSPSGNSYNEQFF
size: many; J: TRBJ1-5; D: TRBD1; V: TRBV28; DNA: TGTGCCAGCAGCCAAGGGACAGTAAATCAGCCCCAGCATTTT; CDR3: CASSQGTVNQPQHF
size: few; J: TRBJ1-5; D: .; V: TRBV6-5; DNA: TGTGCCAGCAGTGGAGCTGATCAGCCCCAGCATTTT; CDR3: CASSGADQPQHF
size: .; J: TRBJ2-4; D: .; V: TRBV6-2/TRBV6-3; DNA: TGTGCCAGCAGTACCGGGCCGGGGCAGTACTTC; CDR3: CASSTGPGQYF
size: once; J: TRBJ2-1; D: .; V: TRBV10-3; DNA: TGTGCCATCACTAAGGAGGATTCTACGAATGAGCAGTTCTTC; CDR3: CAITKEDSTNEQFF
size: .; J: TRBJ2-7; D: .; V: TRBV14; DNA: TGTGCCAGCAGCCAATTGAAGGGGTCCTACGAGCAGTACTTC; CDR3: CASSQLKGSYEQYF
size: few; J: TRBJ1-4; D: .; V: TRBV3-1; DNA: TGTGCCAGCAGCCAACTCTTCCGAGGTACTAATGAAAAACTGTTTTTT; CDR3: CASSQLFRGTNEKLFF
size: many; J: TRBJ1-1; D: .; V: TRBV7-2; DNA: TGTGCCAGCAGCTTAGGGCTGGCTGAAGCTTTCTTT; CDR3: CASSLGLAEAFF
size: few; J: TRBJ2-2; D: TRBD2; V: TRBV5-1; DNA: TGCGCCAGCAGCTTACTAGCGGGAGGCCCTCCCGGGGAGCTGTTTTTT; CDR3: CASSLLAGGPPGELFF
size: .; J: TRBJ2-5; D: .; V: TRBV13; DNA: TGTGCCAGCAGCCCGAGGATACGGAGGAACCAAGAGACCCAGTACTTC; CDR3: CASSPRIRRNQETQYF
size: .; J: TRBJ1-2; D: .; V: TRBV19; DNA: TGTGCCAGTAATCCCCGGGACGTTACAAACCCTCACTACTATGGCTACACCTTC; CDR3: CASNPRDVTNPHYYGYTF
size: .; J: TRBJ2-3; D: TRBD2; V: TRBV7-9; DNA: TGTGCCAGCAGAAGAGGGCGGGGGGGCCAAGGAGATACGCAGTATTTT; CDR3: CASRRGRGGQGDTQYF
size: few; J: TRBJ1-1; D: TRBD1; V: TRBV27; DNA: TGTGCCAGCAGTTTAAAGATTGGGACAGGGATGAACACTGAAGCTTTCTTT; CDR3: CASSLKIGTGMNTEAFF
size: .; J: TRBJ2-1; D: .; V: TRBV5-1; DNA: TGCGCCAGCAGCTTGGCCCGGAATTCAGTATACAATGAGCAGTTCTTC; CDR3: CASSLARNSVYNEQFF